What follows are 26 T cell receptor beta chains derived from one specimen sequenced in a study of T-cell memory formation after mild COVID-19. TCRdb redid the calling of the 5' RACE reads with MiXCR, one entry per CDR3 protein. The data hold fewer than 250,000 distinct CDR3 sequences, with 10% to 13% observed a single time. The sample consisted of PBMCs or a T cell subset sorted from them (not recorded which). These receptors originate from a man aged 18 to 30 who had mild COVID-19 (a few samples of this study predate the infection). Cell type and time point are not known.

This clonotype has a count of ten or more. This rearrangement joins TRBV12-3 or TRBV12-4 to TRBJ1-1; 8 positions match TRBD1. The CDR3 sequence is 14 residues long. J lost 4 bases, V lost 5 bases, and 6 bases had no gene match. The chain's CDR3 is CASSGQGGLTEAFF. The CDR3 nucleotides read TGTGCCAGCAGTGGACAGGGAGGGCTCACTGAAGCTTTCTTT.

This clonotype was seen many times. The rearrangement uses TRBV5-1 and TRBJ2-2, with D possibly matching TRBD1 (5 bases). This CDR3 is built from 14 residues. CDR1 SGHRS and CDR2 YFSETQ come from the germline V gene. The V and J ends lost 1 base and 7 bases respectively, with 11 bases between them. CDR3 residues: CASSLREQDGELFF. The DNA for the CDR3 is TGCGCCAGCAGCTTGAGGGAACAGGACGGGGAGCTGTTTTTT.

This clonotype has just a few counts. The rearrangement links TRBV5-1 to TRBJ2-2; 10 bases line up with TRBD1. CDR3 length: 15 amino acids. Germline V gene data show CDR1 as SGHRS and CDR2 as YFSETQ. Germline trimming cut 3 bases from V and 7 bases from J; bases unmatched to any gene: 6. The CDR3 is CASSWDRGRIGELFF. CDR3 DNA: TGCGCCAGCAGCTGGGACAGGGGCCGTATCGGGGAGCTGTTTTTT. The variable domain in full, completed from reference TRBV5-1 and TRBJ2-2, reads KAGVTQTPRYLIKTRGQQVTLSCSPISGHRSVSWYQQTPGQGLQFLFEYFSETQRNKGNFPGRFSGRQFSNSRSEMNVSTLELGDSALYLCASSWDRGRIGELFFGEGSRLTVL.

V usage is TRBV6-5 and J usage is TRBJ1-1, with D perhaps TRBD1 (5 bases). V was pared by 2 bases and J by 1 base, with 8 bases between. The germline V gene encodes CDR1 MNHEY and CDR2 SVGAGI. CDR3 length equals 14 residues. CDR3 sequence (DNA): TGTGCCAGCAGTTACGTAAGGGGGAACACTGAAGCTTTCTTT. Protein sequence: CASSYVRGNTEAFF.

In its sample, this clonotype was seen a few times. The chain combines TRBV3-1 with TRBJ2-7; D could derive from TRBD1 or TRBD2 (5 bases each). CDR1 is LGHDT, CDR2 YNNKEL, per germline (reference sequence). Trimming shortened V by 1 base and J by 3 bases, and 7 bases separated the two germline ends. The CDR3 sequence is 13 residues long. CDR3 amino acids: CASSQGGGYEQYF. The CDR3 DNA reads TGTGCCAGCAGCCAAGGTGGGGGCTACGAGCAGTACTTC.

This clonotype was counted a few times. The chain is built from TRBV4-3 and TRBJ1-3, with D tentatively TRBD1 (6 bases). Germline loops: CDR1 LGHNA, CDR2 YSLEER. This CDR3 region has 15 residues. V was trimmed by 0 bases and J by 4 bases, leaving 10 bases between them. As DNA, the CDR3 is TGCGCCAGCAGCCAAGATTCGCAGGGGGGAAACACCATATATTTT. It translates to CASSQDSQGGNTIYF.

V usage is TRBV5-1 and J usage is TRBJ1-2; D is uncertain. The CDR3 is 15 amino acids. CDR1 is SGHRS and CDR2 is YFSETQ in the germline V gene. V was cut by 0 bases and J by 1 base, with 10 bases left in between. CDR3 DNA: TGCGCCAGCAGCTTGGACGGGAACCTTAACTATGGCTACACCTTC. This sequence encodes CASSLDGNLNYGYTF.

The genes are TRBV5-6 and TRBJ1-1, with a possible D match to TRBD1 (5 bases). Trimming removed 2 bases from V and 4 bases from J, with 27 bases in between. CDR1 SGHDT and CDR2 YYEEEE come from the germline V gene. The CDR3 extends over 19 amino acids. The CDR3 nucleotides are TGTGCCAGCAGCTTCCTACAAGACCCCGGAGGACACTTGGTCACTGAAGCTTTCTTT. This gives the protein CASSFLQDPGGHLVTEAFF.

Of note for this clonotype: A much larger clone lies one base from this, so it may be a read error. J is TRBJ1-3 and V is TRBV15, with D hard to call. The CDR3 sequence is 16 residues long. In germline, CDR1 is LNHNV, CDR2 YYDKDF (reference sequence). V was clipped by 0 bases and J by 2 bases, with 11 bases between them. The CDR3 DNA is TGTGCCACCAGCAGAGATCCGTACAACCCTGGAAACACCATATATTTT. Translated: CATSRDPYNPGNTIYF. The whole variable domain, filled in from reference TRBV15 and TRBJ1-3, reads DAMVIQNPRYQVTQFGKPVTLSCSQTLNHNVMYWYQQKSSQAPKLLFHYYDKDFNNEADTPDNFQSRRPNTSFCFLDIRSPGLGDTAMYLCATSRDPYNPGNTIYFGEGSWLTVV.

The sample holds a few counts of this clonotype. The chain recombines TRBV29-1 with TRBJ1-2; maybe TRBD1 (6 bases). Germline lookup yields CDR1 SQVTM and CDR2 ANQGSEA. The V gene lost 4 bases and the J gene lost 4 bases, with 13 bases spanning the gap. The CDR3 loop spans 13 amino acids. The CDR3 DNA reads TGCAGCGTTGCAGAAACAGGGTCCTATGGCTACACCTTC. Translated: CSVAETGSYGYTF. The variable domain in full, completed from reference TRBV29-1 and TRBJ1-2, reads SAVISQKPSRDICQRGTSLTIQCQVDSQVTMMFWYRQQPGQSLTLIATANQGSEATYESGFVIDKFPISRPNLTFSTLTVSNMSPEDSSIYLCSVAETGSYGYTFGSGTRLTVV.

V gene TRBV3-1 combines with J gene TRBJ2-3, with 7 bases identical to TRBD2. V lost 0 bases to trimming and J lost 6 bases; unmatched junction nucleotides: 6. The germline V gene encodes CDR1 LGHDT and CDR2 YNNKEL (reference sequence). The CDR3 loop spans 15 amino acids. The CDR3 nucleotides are TGTGCCAGCAGCCAAGATACAGCGGGGTGGGATACGCAGTATTTT. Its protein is CASSQDTAGWDTQYF.

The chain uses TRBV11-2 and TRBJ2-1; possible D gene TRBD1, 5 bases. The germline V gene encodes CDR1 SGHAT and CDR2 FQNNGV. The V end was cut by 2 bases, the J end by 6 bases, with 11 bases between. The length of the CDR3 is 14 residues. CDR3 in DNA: TGTGCCAGCAGCTTATCAGGGATTCGCAATGAGCAGTTCTTC. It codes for CASSLSGIRNEQFF.

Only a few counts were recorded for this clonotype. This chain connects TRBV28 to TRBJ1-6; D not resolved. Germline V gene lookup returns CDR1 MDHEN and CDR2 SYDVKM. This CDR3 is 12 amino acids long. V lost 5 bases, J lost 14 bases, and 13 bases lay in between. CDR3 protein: CASSPPRLALHF. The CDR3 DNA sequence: TGTGCCAGCAGTCCCCCACGGTTGGCCCTCCACTTT.

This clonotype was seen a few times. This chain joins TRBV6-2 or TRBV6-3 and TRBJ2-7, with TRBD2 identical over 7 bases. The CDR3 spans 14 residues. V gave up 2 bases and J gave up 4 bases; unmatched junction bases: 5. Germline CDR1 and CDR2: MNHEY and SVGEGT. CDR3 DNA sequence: TGTGCCAGCAGTTACGGTCGGGGGGTTTACGAGCAGTACTTC. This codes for CASSYGRGVYEQYF.

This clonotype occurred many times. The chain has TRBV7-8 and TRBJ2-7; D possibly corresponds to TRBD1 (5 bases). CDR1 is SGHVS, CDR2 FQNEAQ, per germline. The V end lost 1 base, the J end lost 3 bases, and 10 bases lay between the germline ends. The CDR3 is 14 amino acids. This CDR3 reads CASSLEETVYEQYF. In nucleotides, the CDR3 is TGTGCCAGCAGCTTAGAGGAGACAGTCTACGAGCAGTACTTC. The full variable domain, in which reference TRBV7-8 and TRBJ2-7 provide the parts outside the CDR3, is GAGVSQSPRYKVAKRGQDVALRCDPISGHVSLFWYQQALGQGPEFLTYFQNEAQLDKSGLPSDRFFAERPEGSVSTLKIQRTQQEDSAVYLCASSLEETVYEQYFGPGTRLTVT.

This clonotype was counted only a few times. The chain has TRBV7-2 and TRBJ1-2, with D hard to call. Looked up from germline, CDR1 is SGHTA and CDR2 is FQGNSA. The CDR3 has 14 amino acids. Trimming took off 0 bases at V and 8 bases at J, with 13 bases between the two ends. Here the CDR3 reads CASSLATGLGGYTF. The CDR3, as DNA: TGTGCCAGCAGCTTAGCAACTGGACTAGGCGGCTACACCTTC.

CDR3 bases: TGTGCCAGCAGCGTTGCCCGGGACAGGAGCCTCCGGCGTACGCAGTATTTT. It yields the protein CASSVARDRSLRRTQYF. This sequence joins TRBV9 and TRBJ2-3; 8 bases fit TRBD1. V was clipped by 2 bases and J by 8 bases; unmatched bases: 16. In germline, CDR1 is SGDLS, CDR2 YYNGEE. This CDR3 contains 17 residues.

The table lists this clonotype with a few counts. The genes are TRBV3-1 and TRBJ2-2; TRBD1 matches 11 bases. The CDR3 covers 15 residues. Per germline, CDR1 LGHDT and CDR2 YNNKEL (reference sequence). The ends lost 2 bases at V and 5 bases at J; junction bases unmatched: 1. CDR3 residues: CASSQWDRGTGELFF. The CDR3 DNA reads TGTGCCAGCAGCCAATGGGACAGGGGGACCGGGGAGCTGTTTTTT.

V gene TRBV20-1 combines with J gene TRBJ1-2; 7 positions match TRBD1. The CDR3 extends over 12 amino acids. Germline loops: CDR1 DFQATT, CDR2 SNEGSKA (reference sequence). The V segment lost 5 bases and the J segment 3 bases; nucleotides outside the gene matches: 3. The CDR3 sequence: CSAPDRDYGYTF. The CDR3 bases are TGCAGTGCTCCTGACAGGGACTATGGCTACACCTTC.

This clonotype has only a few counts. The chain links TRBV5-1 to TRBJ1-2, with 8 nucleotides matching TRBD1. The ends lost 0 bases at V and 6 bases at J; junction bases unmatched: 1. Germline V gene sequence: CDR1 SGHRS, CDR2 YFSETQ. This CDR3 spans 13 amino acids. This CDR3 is CASSLGTGNGYTF. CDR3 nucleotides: TGCGCCAGCAGCTTGGGGACAGGGAATGGCTACACCTTC.

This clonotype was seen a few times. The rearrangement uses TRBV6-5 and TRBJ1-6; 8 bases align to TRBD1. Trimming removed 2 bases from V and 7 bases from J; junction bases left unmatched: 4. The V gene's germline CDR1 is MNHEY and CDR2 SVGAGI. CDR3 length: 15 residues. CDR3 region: CASSYGQGGNSPLHF. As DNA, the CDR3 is TGTGCCAGCAGTTACGGACAGGGCGGGAATTCACCCCTCCACTTT.

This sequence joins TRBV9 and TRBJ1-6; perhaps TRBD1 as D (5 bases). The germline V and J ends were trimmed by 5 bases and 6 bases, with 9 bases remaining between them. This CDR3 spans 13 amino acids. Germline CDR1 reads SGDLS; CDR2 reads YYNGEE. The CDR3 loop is CASSTGPNSPLHF. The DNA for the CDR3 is TGTGCCAGCAGTACGGGGCCTAATTCACCCCTCCACTTT.

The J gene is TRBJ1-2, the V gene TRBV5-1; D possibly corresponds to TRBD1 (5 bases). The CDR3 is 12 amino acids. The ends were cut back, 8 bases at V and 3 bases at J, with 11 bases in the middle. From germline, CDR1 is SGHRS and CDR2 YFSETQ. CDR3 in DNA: TGCGCCAGTAAGGACATTTACTATGGCTACACCTTC. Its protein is CASKDIYYGYTF.

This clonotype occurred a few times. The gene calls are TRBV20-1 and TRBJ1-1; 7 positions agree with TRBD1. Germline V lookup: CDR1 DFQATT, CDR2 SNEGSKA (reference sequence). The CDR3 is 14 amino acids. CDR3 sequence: CSEKGGPGNTEAFF. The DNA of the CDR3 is TGCAGCGAAAAAGGGGGCCCTGGCAACACTGAAGCTTTCTTT.

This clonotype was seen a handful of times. The chain's CDR3 is CASSDRGRSSAKNIQYF. CDR3 coding DNA: TGTGCCAGCTCGGACAGGGGGCGTTCGTCGGCCAAAAACATTCAGTACTTC. V and J are TRBV28 and TRBJ2-4, with TRBD1 matching over 11 bases. The germline V gene encodes CDR1 MDHEN and CDR2 SYDVKM. The V and J ends lost 8 bases and 1 base, in that order; junction bases with no gene match: 10. The CDR3 covers 17 residues.

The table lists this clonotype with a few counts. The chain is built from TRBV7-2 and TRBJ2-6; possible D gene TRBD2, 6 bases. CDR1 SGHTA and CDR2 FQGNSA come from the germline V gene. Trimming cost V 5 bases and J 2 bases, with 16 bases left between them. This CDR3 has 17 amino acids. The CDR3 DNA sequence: TGTGCCAGCAGCCGAGGAGGGCCGTTAACTGGGGCCAACGTCCTGACTTTC. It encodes CASSRGGPLTGANVLTF.